These T cell receptor beta chains were read from a single sample in a study of cytomegalovirus exposure and HLA in healthy donors. The protocol was immunoSEQ multiplex PCR, while the TCRdb copy is restricted to in-frame clones and leaves out a portion. In the table there are roughly 120,000 clones, 80% to 85% of which are singletons. What was sequenced was PBMCs. These receptors were taken from a woman in her twenties or thirties in good health and CMV-seronegative. Each CDR3 is given with its conserved first and last residue. Fields, in order: D gene, J gene, V gene, clone size, CDR3 DNA, CDR3 protein. The D gene is left open where the match is weak. For some rows the clone size is stated as once, few or many, or as a class when expanded; others skip it.

>NA|TRBJ2-7|TRBV14|NA
TGTGCCAGCACCCGTAGCGGTTCCTCCTACGAGCAGTACTTC
CASTRSGSSYEQYF
>NA|TRBJ1-1|TRBV4-3|NA
TGCGCCAGCAGCCAAGATCTTACGGGGATAAGCACTGAAGCTTTCTTT
CASSQDLTGISTEAFF
>TRBD1|TRBJ1-1|TRBV5-1|NA
TGCGCCAGCAGCTTGGGCGGGGGACAGGGGTCAGCTTTCTTT
CASSLGGGQGSAFF
>NA|TRBJ1-1|TRBV7-6|NA
TGTGCCAGCAGCCCCCGGGGAGCGGAGAACACTGAAGCTTTCTTT
CASSPRGAENTEAFF
>TRBD1|TRBJ1-1|TRBV7-6|NA
TGTGCCAGCAGCCCTCGGACAGGGACTCCGTGGGGCACTGAAGCTTTCTTT
CASSPRTGTPWGTEAFF
>NA|TRBJ2-3|TRBV18|NA
TGTGCCAGCTCAACTTCTAGCACAGATACGCAGTATTTT
CASSTSSTDTQYF
>TRBD1|TRBJ2-7|TRBV5-1|NA
TGCGCCAGCAGCCCATATACGGGACAGCTCGAGCAGTACTTC
CASSPYTGQLEQYF
>NA|TRBJ2-3|TRBV5-1|NA
TGCGCCAGCAGCTTGATGTTGGGCGATACGCAGTATTTT
CASSLMLGDTQYF
>NA|TRBJ1-1|TRBV29-1|NA
TGCAGCGGTGGAGGCCGAAACACTGAAGCTTTCTTT
CSGGGRNTEAFF
>TRBD1|TRBJ2-7|TRBV5-1|NA
TGCGCCAGCAGCTTGGCCGGGACAGAGAAGCAGTACTTC
CASSLAGTEKQYF
>NA|TRBJ2-7|TRBV4-1|NA
TGCGCCAGCAGTCGAGCGACAGATTTCTCCTACGAGCAGTACTTC
CASSRATDFSYEQYF
>TRBD2|TRBJ2-7|TRBV2|medium-sized
TGTGCCAGCAGTGAACTGACTAGCGGGGTCGAGCAGTACTTC
CASSELTSGVEQYF
>NA|TRBJ1-4|TRBV6-1|NA
TGTGCCAGCAGTGACGCGGGGAGTGATGAAAAACTGTTTTTT
CASSDAGSDEKLFF
>NA|TRBJ2-7|TRBV7-2|NA
TGTGCCAGCAGCTCTGGAGGGAGATACGAGCAGTACTTC
CASSSGGRYEQYF
>TRBD1|TRBJ1-5|TRBV7-9|NA
TGTGCCAGCAGCTTCGACAGGGGAAGCAATCAGCCCCAGCATTTT
CASSFDRGSNQPQHF
>TRBD2|TRBJ2-1|TRBV29-1|NA
TGCAGCGGGAATCCGGGACTAGCGGAGGATGAGCAGTTCTTC
CSGNPGLAEDEQFF
>TRBD1|TRBJ2-3|TRBV5-1|NA
TGCGCCAGCAGCCTCATGGGACAGGGGTCCACAGATACGCAGTATTTT
CASSLMGQGSTDTQYF
>TRBD1|TRBJ2-5|TRBV4-3|NA
TGCGCCAGCAGCTCCGGGACAGGGGGTGGGGTGGCAGAGACCCAGTACTTC
CASSSGTGGGVAETQYF
>NA|TRBJ1-3|TRBV25-1|NA
TGTGCCAGCAGTCCCCAGGGCGTAACTGGAAACACCATATATTTT
CASSPQGVTGNTIYF
>TRBD2|TRBJ2-7|TRBV7-2|NA
TGTGCCAGCAGCATAGGACTAGCGGGAGCTAACGAGCAGTACTTC
CASSIGLAGANEQYF
>TRBD2|TRBJ2-1|TRBV10-3|NA
TGTGCCATCAGCCCGACTAGCGGGAGTGATGAGCAGTTCTTC
CAISPTSGSDEQFF
>NA|TRBJ1-5|TRBV5-1|NA
TGCGCCAGCAGCTTCACAGGAGGCAATCAGCCCCAGCATTTT
CASSFTGGNQPQHF
>NA|TRBJ2-7|TRBV5-1|NA
TGCGCCAGCAGCTTGGTACCTACAGTTGCCTACGAGCAGTACTTC
CASSLVPTVAYEQYF
>TRBD1|TRBJ2-6|TRBV19|NA
TGTGCCAGTAGTAAGGGACAGGGGTACTCTGGGGCCAACGTCCTGACTTTC
CASSKGQGYSGANVLTF
>NA|TRBJ1-4|TRBV7-9|NA
TGTTCCAGCAGCTTAGACAGCTTTGAGCCAACTAATGAAAAACTGTTTTTT
CSSSLDSFEPTNEKLFF
>TRBD2|TRBJ2-7|TRBV2|NA
TGTGCCAGCAGACCGGGACTAGCTACCAACGAGCAGTACTTC
CASRPGLATNEQYF
>NA|TRBJ1-1|TRBV6-1|NA
TGTGCCAGCAGGGTTACGGGTCTGAACACTGAAGCTTTCTTT
CASRVTGLNTEAFF
>NA|TRBJ2-7|TRBV5-5|few
TGTGCCAGCTCCTTTTCCTACGAGCAGTACTTC
CASSFSYEQYF
>NA|TRBJ2-3|TRBV7-2|once
TGTGCCAGCAGCTCGCGGGTAACCACTAGCACAGATACGCAGTATTTT
CASSSRVTTSTDTQYF
>TRBD1|TRBJ1-3|TRBV7-6|NA
TGTGCCAGCAGCTTGGCCACAGGGGGCTCTGGAAACACCATATATTTT
CASSLATGGSGNTIYF
>TRBD2|TRBJ2-7|TRBV6-5|NA
TGTGCCAGCAGTCGTCGGGAGGGCACCTACGAGCAGTACTTC
CASSRREGTYEQYF
>TRBD2|TRBJ2-7|TRBV7-3|NA
TGTGCCAGCAGCTTAGTAGCCGGGACTAGCGGGGCCGAGAGAGAGCAGTACTTC
CASSLVAGTSGAEREQYF
>TRBD2|TRBJ2-2|TRBV6-5|NA
TGTGCCAGCAGTTATGGACTAGCGGGGAACACCGGGGAGCTGTTTTTT
CASSYGLAGNTGELFF
>TRBD1|TRBJ2-7|TRBV29-1|NA
TGCAGCGTTGAAGTAATCCGGGACAGGTCTTACGAGCAGTACTTC
CSVEVIRDRSYEQYF
>NA|TRBJ2-7|TRBV30|few
TGTGCCTTGCAGGGGGACTGGTTGTACGAGCAGTACTTC
CALQGDWLYEQYF
>NA|TRBJ1-2|TRBV6-1|NA
TGTGCCAGCAGTGAACCCGGAGGAGGCTACACCTTC
CASSEPGGGYTF
>TRBD2|TRBJ2-7|TRBV27|NA
TGTGCCAGCAGTTTATCGGGGACTAGCGGGAGTTACGAGCAGTACTTC
CASSLSGTSGSYEQYF
>TRBD2|TRBJ2-5|TRBV30|few
TGTGCCTGGAGTCGAGCGGGGGGTTCAAAGACCCAGTACTTC
CAWSRAGGSKTQYF
>TRBD1|TRBJ1-2|TRBV7-8|NA
TGTGCCAGCAGCCCGACCCTCAGGGGGACTAACTATGGCTACACCTTC
CASSPTLRGTNYGYTF
>NA|TRBJ2-5|TRBV18|NA
TGTGCCAGCTCACCCGGAGGGGCTCGAGAGACCCAGTACTTC
CASSPGGARETQYF
>TRBD1|TRBJ1-2|TRBV19|NA
TGTGCCAGTAGCCTACCACAGGGGCTAGAGGACTATGGCTACACCTTC
CASSLPQGLEDYGYTF
>TRBD2|TRBJ2-7|TRBV7-9|NA
TGTGCCAGCAGCTTCGGGACTAGCGGGAGGGCTGGCGAGCAGTACTTC
CASSFGTSGRAGEQYF
>NA|TRBJ2-7|TRBV5-1|NA
TGCGCCAGCAGCTTGGATGGGACACTAGCCTACGAGCAGTACTTC
CASSLDGTLAYEQYF
>NA|TRBJ1-4|TRBV7-9|NA
TGTGCCAGCACCGCTGAGGCACGAAATGAAAAACTGTTTTTT
CASTAEARNEKLFF
>NA|TRBJ1-6|TRBV5-1|NA
TGCGCCAGCAGCTTGGATCGACGGACAAGTCATTCACCCCTCCACTTT
CASSLDRRTSHSPLHF
>TRBD1|TRBJ2-6|TRBV7-2|NA
TGTGCCAGCAGCTTAGTGGGGACAGGGATCTCTGGGGCCAACGTCCTGACTTTC
CASSLVGTGISGANVLTF
>NA|TRBJ2-5|TRBV7-2|NA
TGTGCCAGCAGCTTAGGAGGGCAAGAGACCCAGTACTTC
CASSLGGQETQYF
>NA|TRBJ2-1|TRBV7-9|NA
TGTGCCAGCAGCTGGAATGTAGCGACCTACAATGAGCAGTTCTTC
CASSWNVATYNEQFF
>NA|TRBJ1-2|TRBV9|NA
TGTGCCAGCAGCCCCACCCGGGGGACCTATGGCTACACCTTC
CASSPTRGTYGYTF
>NA|TRBJ2-7|TRBV6-6|once
TGTGCCAGCACTCTAGGGGGGGAGGCCTCTATGGGAGAGCAGTACTTC
CASTLGGEASMGEQYF
>NA|TRBJ1-4|TRBV6-1|NA
TGTGCCAGCAGTGACACGACAGCTTATAATGAAAAACTGTTTTTT
CASSDTTAYNEKLFF
>TRBD1|TRBJ2-2|TRBV19|NA
TGTGCCAGTAGTAGCCCGACAGGGGATAACACCGGGGAGCTGTTTTTT
CASSSPTGDNTGELFF
>NA|TRBJ2-5|TRBV21-1|once
TGTGCCAGCAGCGGAGAGAAAGAAGAGACCCAGTACTTC
CASSGEKEETQYF